Shown below are 15 T cell receptor beta chains from a single sample sequenced in a study of blood T cell repertoires in COVID-19. Method: immunoSEQ multiplex PCR; TCRdb's copy keeps in-frame clones and lacks some. The table records over 20,000 clones, 81% of them present only once. The specimen sequenced was peripheral blood. These receptors were obtained from a man aged 50 to 60 with active or convalescent COVID-19.

The V call is TRBV30, the J call TRBJ1-5; 8 bases map to TRBD1. The ends lost 0 bases at V and 0 bases at J; junction bases unmatched: 7. Germline V gives CDR1 GTSNPN, CDR2 SVGIG (reference sequence). CDR3 length: 17 residues. CDR3 coding DNA: TGTGCCTGGAGTGTCGGACAGGGAGCCTATAGCAATCAGCCCCAGCATTTT. Its protein is CAWSVGQGAYSNQPQHF.

This sequence joins TRBV3-1 (or the pseudogene TRBV3-2) and TRBJ2-2; 13 nucleotides align to TRBD2. After removal of 1 base from V and 6 bases from J, the junction contained 5 bases not matched to a gene. Germline assignment: CDR1 LGHDT and CDR2 YNNKEL (reference sequence). The length of the CDR3 is 17 residues. The CDR3 nucleotides are TGTGCCAGCAGCCAAGTGGCAGGACTAGCGGGAGCCGGGGAGCTGTTTTTT. Protein sequence: CASSQVAGLAGAGELFF.

This clone has a handful of counts. This chain connects TRBV19 to TRBJ1-6; TRBD1 aligns across 8 bases. Germline-derived CDR1 and CDR2 are LNHDA and SQIVND (reference sequence). This CDR3 spans 15 amino acids. V lost 7 bases, J lost 11 bases, and 13 bases stayed unmatched. The CDR3 loop reads CASTATGTGRAPLHF. The DNA for the CDR3 is TGTGCCAGTACCGCAACCGGGACAGGCCGCGCACCCCTCCACTTT.

The chain employs TRBV5-1 and TRBJ2-7; 8 bases match TRBD2. Germline assignment: CDR1 SGHRS and CDR2 YFSETQ. This CDR3 is 15 amino acids long. Trimming cost V 4 bases and J 2 bases; bases outside gene matches: 8. The CDR3 bases are TGCGCCAGCAGCATACTAGCGGAGGGGGCCTACGAGCAGTACTTC. Translating gives CASSILAEGAYEQYF.

The V call is TRBV10-2, the J call TRBJ2-1, with D maybe TRBD2 (6 bases). This CDR3 has 14 residues. Per the germline V gene, CDR1 is WSHSY and CDR2 is SAAADI. V dropped 1 base and J dropped 9 bases, with 13 bases sitting between them. The CDR3 loop is CASSEFGVGGEQFF. The CDR3 DNA reads as TGCGCCAGCAGTGAGTTTGGGGTCGGGGGTGAGCAGTTCTTC.

The DNA of the CDR3 is TGTGCCAGTAGTCCCGGACAGTACAATCAGCCCCAGCATTTT. As protein: CASSPGQYNQPQHF. The chain employs TRBV19 and TRBJ1-5; D may be TRBD1 (6 bases). V was trimmed by 5 bases and J by 3 bases, leaving 11 bases between them. Germline V gives CDR1 LNHDA, CDR2 SQIVND (reference sequence). The CDR3 is made up of 14 amino acids.

The V and J genes are TRBV19 and TRBJ2-3, with TRBD1 as a possible D gene (6 bases). CDR1 LNHDA and CDR2 SQIVND come from the germline V gene (reference sequence). The CDR3 is 17 residues long. Trimming cost V 3 bases and J 0 bases, with 16 bases left between them. CDR3 in amino acids: CASSMLLRTASTDTQYF. The CDR3 DNA is TGTGCCAGTAGTATGCTCCTCCGGACAGCGAGCACAGATACGCAGTATTTT.

The CDR3 spells CASSANRGIKAQHF. As DNA, the CDR3 is TGCGCCAGCAGCGCTAATCGGGGGATCAAGGCCCAGCATTTT. This rearrangement joins TRBV10-2 to TRBJ1-5, with D maybe TRBD1 (5 bases). The CDR3 is 14 amino acids. Trimming pared 6 bases from V and 11 bases from J, leaving 20 bases between. Germline V lookup: CDR1 WSHSY, CDR2 SAAADI.

J is TRBJ1-5 and V is TRBV21-1. TRBV21-1 is labeled a pseudogene. The CDR3 contains 17 residues. The CDR3 here is CASSPLASEGGNQPQHF. The CDR3 DNA reads as TGTGCCAGCAGCCCCTTGGCCAGTGAGGGTGGCAATCAGCCCCAGCATTTT.

J is TRBJ2-3 and V is TRBV19; 7 bases are shared with TRBD2. J gave up 4 bases and V 5 bases, and 3 bases lay outside the gene matches. Germline V gene data show CDR1 as LNHDA and CDR2 as SQIVND (reference sequence). The CDR3 length is 13 residues. CDR3 sequence reads: CASSPGGSDTQYF. The CDR3 DNA follows: TGTGCCAGTAGTCCGGGGGGTTCAGATACGCAGTATTTT.

V usage is TRBV9 and J usage is TRBJ2-3, with D tentatively TRBD2 (6 bases). The CDR3 spans 11 residues. Germline V lookup: CDR1 SGDLS, CDR2 YYNGEE. The ends were cut back, 0 bases at V and 12 bases at J, with 8 bases in the middle. The CDR3 protein is CASSVAGDQYF. The CDR3 coding sequence is TGTGCCAGCAGCGTAGCGGGGGATCAGTATTTT.

V usage is TRBV19 and J usage is TRBJ2-3; maybe TRBD2 (6 bases). The CDR3 has 14 amino acids. The V gene lost 8 bases and the J gene lost 2 bases, with 14 bases spanning the gap. CDR1 LNHDA and CDR2 SQIVND come from the germline V gene (reference sequence). The CDR3 is CASRQEDYTDTQYF. CDR3 DNA sequence: TGTGCCAGTCGGCAAGAGGACTACACAGATACGCAGTATTTT.

The chain joins TRBV2 to TRBJ2-1; unclear D gene. V shed 6 bases and J shed 0 bases, with 12 bases lying between them. This CDR3 contains 15 residues. The germline gives CDR1 SNHLY, CDR2 FYNNEI. CDR3 sequence: CASSRDFSSYNEQFF. CDR3 bases: TGTGCCAGCAGCCGCGACTTTAGCTCCTACAATGAGCAGTTCTTC. Looking up the rest from reference TRBV2 and TRBJ2-1 gives the full variable domain: EPEVTQTPSHQVTQMGQEVILRCVPISNHLYFYWYRQILGQKVEFLVSFYNNEISEKSEIFDDQFSVERPDGSNFTLKIRSTKLEDSAMYFCASSRDFSSYNEQFFGPGTRLTVL.

V and J are TRBV29-1 and TRBJ2-5; TRBD1 might be the D (5 bases). The CDR3 contains 13 residues. Germline loops: CDR1 SQVTM, CDR2 ANQGSEA. Trimming took off 3 bases at V and 1 base at J, with 9 bases between the two ends. CDR3 sequence reads: CSVEGQVQETQYF. The CDR3 DNA reads TGCAGCGTTGAGGGGCAAGTCCAAGAGACCCAGTACTTC.

This rearrangement joins TRBV19 to TRBJ2-2; 8 bases are shared with TRBD1. Germline loops: CDR1 LNHDA, CDR2 SQIVND (reference sequence). There are 15 residues in the CDR3. V was pared by 10 bases and J by 7 bases, with 14 bases of the junction left unmatched. The CDR3 loop reads CATRWMQGANGELFF. Here the CDR3 DNA reads TGTGCCACCCGATGGATGCAGGGGGCTAACGGGGAGCTGTTTTTT.